This T cell receptor (beta chain) stems from a study of blood T cell dynamics during melanoma immunotherapy. Data came from immunoSEQ multiplex PCR; TCRdb stores just in-frame clones and leaves some out. The table records nearly 7,000 clones, more than 75% of them present only once. The time point here: week 3, after first cycle of checkpoint inhibitor. Sampling occurred pretreatment (T0) and at week 3 (W3), after cycle one of checkpoint blockade. V dropped 0 bases and J dropped 0; count of bases not matched to a gene: 13. The germline CDR1 and CDR2 sequences are SGHDN and FVKESK. The CDR3 loop spans 21 amino acids.

The specimen comprised blood, sampled from a patient treated with checkpoint blockade. This TCR was recovered from a human donor with melanoma. Some clones in this sample may be carry-over from other donors' samples. The chain links TRBV14 to TRBJ2-1; 11 bases are a match to TRBD2. CDR3 sequence (DNA): TGTGCCAGCAGCCAAGATCAGTATAGAACTAGCGGGAGTTCCTCCTACAATGAGCAGTTCTTC. Translating gives CASSQDQYRTSGSSSYNEQFF.